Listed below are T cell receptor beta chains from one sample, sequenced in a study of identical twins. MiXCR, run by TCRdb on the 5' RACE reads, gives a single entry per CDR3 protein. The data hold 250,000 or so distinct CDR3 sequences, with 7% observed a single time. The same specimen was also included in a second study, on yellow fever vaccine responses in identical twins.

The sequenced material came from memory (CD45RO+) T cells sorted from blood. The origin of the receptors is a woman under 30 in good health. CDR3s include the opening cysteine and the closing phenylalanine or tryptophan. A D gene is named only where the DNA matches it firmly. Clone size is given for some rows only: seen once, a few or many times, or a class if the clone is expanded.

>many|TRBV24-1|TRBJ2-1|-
CATSDSLDLSSYNEQFF
TGTGCCACCAGTGATTCCCTGGACCTAAGCTCCTACAATGAGCAGTTCTTC
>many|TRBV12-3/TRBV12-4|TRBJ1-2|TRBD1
CASSPSSRTGGTYGYTF
TGTGCCAGCAGTCCCTCTAGCCGGACAGGGGGCACCTATGGCTACACCTTC
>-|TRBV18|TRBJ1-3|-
CASSSLAVSGNTIYF
TGTGCCAGCTCATCTTTGGCAGTTTCTGGAAACACCATATATTTT
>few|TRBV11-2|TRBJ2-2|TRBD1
CASSFGRGRSNTGELFF
TGTGCCAGCAGCTTTGGCAGGGGGCGGTCGAACACCGGGGAGCTGTTTTTT
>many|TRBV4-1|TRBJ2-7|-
CASSQHLVSYEQYF
TGCGCCAGCAGCCAACATCTAGTGTCTTACGAGCAGTACTTC
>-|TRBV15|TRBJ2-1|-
CATSRDQGPGVVFF
TGTGCCACCAGCAGGGATCAGGGGCCTGGGGTAGTGTTCTTC
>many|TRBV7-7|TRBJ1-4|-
CASSEAGKLFF
TGTGCCAGCAGCGAGGCTGGAAAACTGTTTTTT
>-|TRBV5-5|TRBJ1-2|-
CASSFLKEIYGYTF
TGTGCCAGCAGCTTCCTTAAGGAAATCTATGGCTACACCTTC
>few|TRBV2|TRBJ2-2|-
CASSERGNTGELFF
TGTGCCAGCAGTGAGCGAGGGAACACCGGGGAGCTGTTTTTT
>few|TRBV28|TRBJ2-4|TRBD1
CASSLLTGDSKNIQYF
TGTGCCAGCAGTTTATTGACAGGGGATAGCAAAAACATTCAGTACTTC
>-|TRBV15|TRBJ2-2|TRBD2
CATGLGVGELFF
TGTGCCACCGGACTAGGGGTCGGGGAGCTGTTTTTT
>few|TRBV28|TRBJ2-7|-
CASSTRRAGVGEQYF
TGTGCCAGCAGTACCCGTAGAGCCGGGGTGGGGGAGCAGTACTTC
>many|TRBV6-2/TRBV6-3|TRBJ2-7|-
CASSRRESDEQYF
TGTGCCAGCAGTCGGCGGGAAAGCGACGAGCAGTACTTC
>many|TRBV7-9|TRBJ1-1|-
CASSLAGPGTSVAFF
TGTGCCAGCAGCTTAGCAGGTCCCGGGACAAGCGTAGCTTTCTTT
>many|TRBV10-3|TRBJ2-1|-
CAISESMAGPIGNEQFF
TGTGCCATCAGTGAGTCAATGGCGGGGCCTATAGGAAATGAGCAGTTCTTC
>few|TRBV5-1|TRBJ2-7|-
CASSLGDLAFF
TGCGCCAGCAGCTTGGGGGACTTGGCCTTCTTC
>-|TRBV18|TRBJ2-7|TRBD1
CASSSTTGESF
TGTGCCAGCTCATCAACGACAGGGGAGAGCTTC
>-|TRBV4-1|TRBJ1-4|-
CASSQPVSNEKLFF
TGCGCCAGCAGCCAGCCAGTGAGTAATGAAAAACTGTTTTTT
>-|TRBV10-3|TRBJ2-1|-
CAISTQGQSSYNEQFF
TGTGCCATCAGTACCCAGGGCCAGAGCTCCTACAATGAGCAGTTCTTC
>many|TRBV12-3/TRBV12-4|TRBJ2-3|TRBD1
CASNSGGAVTDTQYF
TGTGCCAGCAATTCAGGGGGCGCCGTCACAGATACGCAGTATTTT
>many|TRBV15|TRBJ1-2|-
CATSRDSARDVTSMRYGYTF
TGTGCCACCAGCAGAGATAGTGCGCGGGACGTAACGTCTATGAGATATGGCTACACCTTC
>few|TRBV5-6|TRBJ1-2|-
CASSPTGGTDGGYGYTF
TGTGCCAGCAGCCCGACGGGGGGGACGGACGGAGGCTATGGCTACACCTTC
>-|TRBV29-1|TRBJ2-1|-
CSVGALSGNEQFF
TGCAGCGTGGGGGCCCTATCGGGCAATGAGCAGTTCTTC
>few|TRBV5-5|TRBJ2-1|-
CASSWVVTGSLEQFF
TGTGCCAGCAGCTGGGTGGTCACCGGGAGCCTGGAGCAGTTCTTC
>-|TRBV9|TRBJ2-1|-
CASSVVDSYNEQFF
TGTGCCAGCAGCGTAGTGGACTCCTACAATGAGCAGTTCTTC
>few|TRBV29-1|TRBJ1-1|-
CSVGGTNEAFF
TGCAGCGTTGGAGGGACGAATGAAGCTTTCTTT
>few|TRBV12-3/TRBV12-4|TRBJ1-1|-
CASSFLRGEAFF
TGTGCCAGCAGTTTCTTACGGGGGGAAGCTTTCTTT
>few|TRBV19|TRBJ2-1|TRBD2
CASSPVAGSYNEQFF
TGTGCCAGTAGCCCGGTAGCGGGGAGTTACAATGAGCAGTTCTTC
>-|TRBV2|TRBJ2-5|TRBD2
CASAKAGPRAQYF
TGTGCCAGCGCGAAAGCGGGGCCAAGGGCCCAGTACTTC
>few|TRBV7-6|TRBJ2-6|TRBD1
CASSLRFQGAGANVLTF
TGTGCCAGCAGCCTCCGATTTCAGGGGGCTGGGGCCAACGTCCTGACTTTC
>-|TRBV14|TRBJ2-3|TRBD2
CASSQVLATADTQYF
TGTGCCAGCAGCCAAGTACTAGCGACGGCAGATACGCAGTATTTT
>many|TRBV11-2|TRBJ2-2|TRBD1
CASSLVGQSFAWNTGELFF
TGTGCCAGCAGCTTAGTGGGACAGAGTTTTGCCTGGAACACCGGGGAGCTGTTTTTT
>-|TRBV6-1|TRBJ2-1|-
CASPDPGRPTYNEQFF
TGTGCCAGCCCGGACCCTGGGCGTCCGACCTACAATGAGCAGTTCTTC
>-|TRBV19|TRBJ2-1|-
CASSFSLGEQFF
TGTGCCAGTAGTTTCAGCCTGGGGGAGCAGTTCTTC
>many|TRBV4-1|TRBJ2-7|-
CASSQEFIAGSSDEQYF
TGCGCCAGCAGCCAAGAATTTATCGCAGGGAGCTCCGACGAGCAGTACTTC